A selection of T cell receptor beta chains follows, all from one sample in a study of human T cells and chemical hapten exposure. A single record per CDR3 protein comes from TCRdb applying MiXCR to the RACE reads. The sample records 75,000 to 80,000 distinct CDR3 sequences, 8.6% being singletons. Material for sequencing was whole blood. Receptors were obtained from a female donor in good health. Some clones in this sample may be carry-over from other donors' samples. Each CDR3 is given with its conserved first and last residue. D genes are given only for firm matches. Size is omitted from some rows. Given values are once, few, many or a class for expanded clones.

CDR3 | DNA | size | J | V | D
CASSLIRGPLVAAFF | TGTGCCAGCAGCTTAATAAGGGGCCCCTTGGTGGCGGCTTTCTTT | few | TRBJ1-1 | TRBV11-2 | .
CAITLNEAFF | TGTGCCATCACCCTCAATGAAGCTTTCTTT | . | TRBJ1-1 | TRBV2 | .
CASSQRLAGTGTDTQYF | TGTGCCAGCAGCCAGAGACTAGCCGGGACAGGCACAGATACGCAGTATTTT | few | TRBJ2-3 | TRBV7-9 | .
CAKREAGGSTDTQYF | TGTGCCAAACGGGAGGCGGGGGGAAGCACAGATACGCAGTATTTT | few | TRBJ2-3 | TRBV7-2 | TRBD2
CASSFETGLLHSPLHF | TGTGCCAGCAGTTTTGAGACAGGGCTTCTCCATTCACCCCTCCACTTT | many | TRBJ1-6 | TRBV27 | TRBD1
CASSPPRGQGALYTEAFF | TGTGCCAGCTCACCACCCCGGGGCCAGGGGGCTTTATACACTGAAGCTTTCTTT | few | TRBJ1-1 | TRBV18 | TRBD1
CASSPGDEAFF | TGTGCCAGCAGCCCAGGGGATGAAGCTTTCTTT | . | TRBJ1-1 | TRBV7-9 | .
CATSDLRRPETQYF | TGTGCCACCAGTGATTTGAGAAGGCCGGAGACCCAGTACTTC | few | TRBJ2-5 | TRBV24-1 | .
CASSPASSTDTQYF | TGCGCCAGCAGCCCCGCTTCTAGCACAGATACGCAGTATTTT | many | TRBJ2-3 | TRBV4-1 | .
CASREGLQETQYF | TGTGCCAGCCGAGAAGGCTTACAAGAGACCCAGTACTTC | . | TRBJ2-5 | TRBV10-3 | .
CASGFGNQPQHF | TGTGCTAGTGGTTTCGGAAATCAGCCCCAGCATTTT | . | TRBJ1-5 | TRBV12-5 | .
CASSLGHSGNTIYF | TGTGCCAGCAGCTTAGGACACTCTGGAAACACCATATATTTT | many | TRBJ1-3 | TRBV11-2 | .
CASSLVGRGSLKETQYF | TGTGCCAGCAGCTTAGTCGGTAGGGGTTCTCTAAAAGAGACCCAGTACTTC | many | TRBJ2-5 | TRBV7-2 | .
CSARDPRGGTEAFF | TGCAGTGCTAGAGATCCCAGGGGGGGGACTGAAGCTTTCTTT | many | TRBJ1-1 | TRBV20-1 | TRBD1
CASSSKQVSNTEAFF | TGTGCCAGCAGTTCCAAACAGGTATCAAACACTGAAGCTTTCTTT | . | TRBJ1-1 | TRBV6-6 | .
CSARLASTDTQYF | TGCAGTGCTAGACTAGCTAGCACAGATACGCAGTATTTT | many | TRBJ2-3 | TRBV20-1 | .
CASQVAGWNTEAFF | TGTGCCAGCCAAGTGGCAGGGTGGAACACTGAAGCTTTCTTT | . | TRBJ1-1 | TRBV6-5 | .
CASRSTGYSNQPQHF | TGCGCCAGCAGGTCGACAGGTTATAGCAATCAGCCCCAGCATTTT | many | TRBJ1-5 | TRBV10-2 | .
CASSNRGGRYNSPLHF | TGCGCCAGCAGTAATAGAGGGGGCCGCTATAATTCACCCCTCCACTTT | . | TRBJ1-6 | TRBV4-1 | TRBD1
CASSEQGGLNTEAFF | TGTGCCAGCAGTGAACAAGGGGGGCTGAACACTGAAGCTTTCTTT | . | TRBJ1-1 | TRBV6-1 | .
CASSYQATVMNTEAFF | TGTGCCAGCAGTTACCAGGCAACAGTAATGAACACTGAAGCTTTCTTT | many | TRBJ1-1 | TRBV6-5 | .
CSVLLAGGHGEQFF | TGCAGCGTCCTCTTAGCGGGGGGCCATGGGGAGCAGTTCTTC | . | TRBJ2-1 | TRBV29-1 | TRBD2
CSVPVGTGGFFSTDTQYF | TGCAGCGTCCCAGTCGGGACAGGGGGGTTTTTTAGCACAGATACGCAGTATTTT | many | TRBJ2-3 | TRBV29-1 | TRBD1
CASSEVESTQYF | TGTGCCAGCAGTGAAGTCGAAAGTACGCAGTATTTT | many | TRBJ2-3 | TRBV6-1 | .
CASSRRAYNSPLHF | TGTGCCAGCAGCCGCAGGGCTTATAATTCACCCCTCCACTTT | . | TRBJ1-6 | TRBV5-6 | .
CASSVRGLGSPLHF | TGTGCCAGCAGTGTCAGGGGGCTGGGTTCACCCCTCCACTTT | . | TRBJ1-6 | TRBV2 | TRBD1
CASSEKSPRGAFF | TGTGCCAGCAGTGAAAAGTCACCTAGGGGAGCTTTCTTT | many | TRBJ1-1 | TRBV2 | .
CASSLSWRARGELFF | TGTGCCAGCAGCTTGTCGTGGAGGGCAAGAGGGGAGCTGTTTTTT | few | TRBJ2-2 | TRBV7-2 | .
CASSYTSQAGESYNEQFF | TGTGCCAGCAGTTACACTTCGCAGGCCGGGGAATCCTACAATGAGCAGTTCTTC | few | TRBJ2-1 | TRBV6-2/TRBV6-3 | .
CASSLGWGNQPQHF | TGTGCCAGCAGCTTAGGTTGGGGAAATCAGCCCCAGCATTTT | many | TRBJ1-5 | TRBV7-9 | .
CASSPQGARSEQYF | TGTGCCAGCTCACCACAGGGGGCGAGAAGCGAGCAGTACTTC | few | TRBJ2-7 | TRBV18 | TRBD1
CASSLEGASGRAYEQYF | TGTGCCAGCAGCTTAGAGGGGGCGAGCGGGCGAGCCTACGAGCAGTACTTC | . | TRBJ2-7 | TRBV7-9 | .
CASSLTAGGGYTF | TGTGCCAGCAGCCTGACGGCAGGGGGTGGCTACACCTTC | many | TRBJ1-2 | TRBV3-1 | TRBD1
CASSAWTGEDQPQHF | TGTGCCAGCAGCGCATGGACAGGGGAGGATCAGCCCCAGCATTTT | . | TRBJ1-5 | TRBV9 | TRBD1
CASSLNRDRGYNEQFF | TGCGCCAGCAGCCTGAACCGGGACAGGGGGTACAATGAGCAGTTCTTC | few | TRBJ2-1 | TRBV5-1 | TRBD1
CASSVESDGDPARGTEAFF | TGTGCCAGCAGCGTAGAATCCGACGGCGACCCCGCGCGCGGTACTGAAGCTTTCTTT | . | TRBJ1-1 | TRBV9 | .
CASSRDRGSTDTQYF | TGTGCCAGCAGCCGGGACAGGGGGTCCACAGATACGCAGTATTTT | many | TRBJ2-3 | TRBV2 | TRBD1
CASSSRGREPQHF | TGTGCCAGCAGTTCCAGGGGACGTGAGCCCCAGCATTTT | . | TRBJ1-5 | TRBV6-2/TRBV6-3 | .
CAVPGSERNQPQHF | TGCGCCGTCCCTGGCAGCGAGCGCAATCAGCCCCAGCATTTT | . | TRBJ1-5 | TRBV5-1 | .
CASSPRTGHYEQYF | TGTGCCAGCAGCCCGCGGACAGGCCACTACGAGCAGTACTTC | few | TRBJ2-7 | TRBV9 | TRBD1
CSARDHNTGELFF | TGCAGTGCTAGAGATCACAACACCGGGGAGCTGTTTTTT | . | TRBJ2-2 | TRBV20-1 | .
CASSHEDRVNTEAFF | TGCGCCAGCAGCCACGAAGACAGGGTGAACACTGAAGCTTTCTTT | many | TRBJ1-1 | TRBV4-1 | TRBD1
CASWGLRQDTQYF | TGTGCCAGCTGGGGCCTACGCCAGGATACGCAGTATTTT | many | TRBJ2-3 | TRBV11-2 | .
CASSHTPNRVHNSPLHF | TGTGCCAGCAGTCACACACCTAACAGGGTTCATAATTCACCCCTCCACTTT | many | TRBJ1-6 | TRBV6-6 | .
CSASGLGSYEQYF | TGCAGTGCTTCAGGGTTGGGCTCCTACGAGCAGTACTTC | few | TRBJ2-7 | TRBV20-1 | .
CASSLRGGVGTDTQYF | TGTGCCAGCAGCCTCCGGGGGGGGGTCGGCACAGATACGCAGTATTTT | many | TRBJ2-3 | TRBV7-9 | TRBD2
CSARVIAGITDTQYF | TGCAGTGCTAGAGTAATAGCGGGGATCACAGATACGCAGTATTTT | many | TRBJ2-3 | TRBV20-1 | TRBD2
CASSLLTGITEAFF | TGTGCCAGCAGCTTACTGACAGGCATCACTGAAGCTTTCTTT | few | TRBJ1-1 | TRBV7-2 | .
CASSYRSATNEKLFF | TGTGCCAGCAGTTATAGGTCAGCAACTAATGAAAAACTGTTTTTT | . | TRBJ1-4 | TRBV6-6 | .
CASSQDPQGYTEAFF | TGTGCCAGCAGCCAAGATCCGCAGGGATACACTGAAGCTTTCTTT | . | TRBJ1-1 | TRBV14 | .
CSVVQTGGNQPQHF | TGCAGCGTTGTTCAGACAGGGGGCAATCAGCCCCAGCATTTT | . | TRBJ1-5 | TRBV29-1 | TRBD1
CASSQQGIGTEAFF | TGTGCCAGCAGCCAACAGGGGATTGGGACTGAAGCTTTCTTT | few | TRBJ1-1 | TRBV5-5 | TRBD1
CAISESERDQNSGANVLTF | TGTGCCATCAGTGAGTCCGAGAGGGATCAAAACTCTGGGGCCAACGTCCTGACTTTC | many | TRBJ2-6 | TRBV10-3 | .
CASSQDGGIGNQPQHF | TGTGCCAGCAGCCAGGACGGAGGTATTGGCAATCAGCCCCAGCATTTT | many | TRBJ1-5 | TRBV7-9 | .
CASSHSWEGGVSRDTQYF | TGTGCCAGCAGCCATTCCTGGGAGGGGGGGGTTAGCAGAGATACGCAGTATTTT | . | TRBJ2-3 | TRBV4-2 | .